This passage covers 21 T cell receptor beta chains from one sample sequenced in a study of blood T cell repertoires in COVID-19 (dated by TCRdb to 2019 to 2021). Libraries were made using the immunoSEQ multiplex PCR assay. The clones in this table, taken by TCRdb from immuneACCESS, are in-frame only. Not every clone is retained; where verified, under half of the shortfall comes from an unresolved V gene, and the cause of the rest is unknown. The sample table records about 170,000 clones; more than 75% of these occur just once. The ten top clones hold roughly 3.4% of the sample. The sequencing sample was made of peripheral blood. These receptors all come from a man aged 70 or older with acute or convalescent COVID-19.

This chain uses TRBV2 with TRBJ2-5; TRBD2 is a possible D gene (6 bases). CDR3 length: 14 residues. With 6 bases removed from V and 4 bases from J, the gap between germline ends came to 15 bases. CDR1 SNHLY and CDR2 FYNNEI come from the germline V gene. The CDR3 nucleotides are TGTGCCAGCAGCTCCGGGACTTCTGTAGAGACCCAGTACTTC. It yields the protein CASSSGTSVETQYF.

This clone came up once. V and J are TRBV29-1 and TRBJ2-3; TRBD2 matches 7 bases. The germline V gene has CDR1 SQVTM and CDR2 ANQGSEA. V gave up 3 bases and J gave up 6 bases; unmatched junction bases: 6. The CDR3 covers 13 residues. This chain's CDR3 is CSVDAGADDTQYF. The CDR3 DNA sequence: TGCAGCGTTGATGCGGGAGCTGATGATACGCAGTATTTT.

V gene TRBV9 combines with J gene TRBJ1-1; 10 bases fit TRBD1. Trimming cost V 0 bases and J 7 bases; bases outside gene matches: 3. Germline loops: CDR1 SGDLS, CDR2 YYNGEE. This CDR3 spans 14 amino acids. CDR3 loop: CASSVGGTGVEAFF. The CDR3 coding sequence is TGTGCCAGCAGCGTAGGGGGGACAGGGGTTGAAGCTTTCTTT.

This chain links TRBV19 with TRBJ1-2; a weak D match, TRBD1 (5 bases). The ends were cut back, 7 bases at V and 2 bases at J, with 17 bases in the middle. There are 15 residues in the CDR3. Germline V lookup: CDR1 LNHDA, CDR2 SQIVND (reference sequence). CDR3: CASNPTTAHNYGYTF. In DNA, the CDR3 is TGTGCCAGTAATCCCACGACAGCTCACAACTATGGCTACACCTTC.

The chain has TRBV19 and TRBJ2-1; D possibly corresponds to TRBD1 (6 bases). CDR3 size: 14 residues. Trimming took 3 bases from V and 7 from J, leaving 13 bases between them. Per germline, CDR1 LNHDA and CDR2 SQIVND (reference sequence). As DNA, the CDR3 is TGTGCCAGTAGTATCATAGGACAGCCGAATGAGCAGTTCTTC. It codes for CASSIIGQPNEQFF.

In DNA, the CDR3 is TGTGCCAGCAGCGGGAGCCGGGACAGGAGAGTAGAGACCCAGTACTTC. Translating gives CASSGSRDRRVETQYF. The chain recombines TRBV5-4 with TRBJ2-5; 8 nucleotides agree with TRBD1. This CDR3 contains 16 residues. The germline gives CDR1 SGHNT, CDR2 YYREEE (reference sequence). The J segment lost 4 bases and the V segment lost 4 bases, leaving 12 bases of the junction unmatched.

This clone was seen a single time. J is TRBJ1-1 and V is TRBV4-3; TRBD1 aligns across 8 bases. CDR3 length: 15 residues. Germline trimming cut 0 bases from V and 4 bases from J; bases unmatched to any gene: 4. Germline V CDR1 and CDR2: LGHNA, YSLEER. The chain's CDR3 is CASSQEAGGFTEAFF. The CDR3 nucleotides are TGCGCCAGCAGCCAAGAAGCAGGGGGCTTCACTGAAGCTTTCTTT.

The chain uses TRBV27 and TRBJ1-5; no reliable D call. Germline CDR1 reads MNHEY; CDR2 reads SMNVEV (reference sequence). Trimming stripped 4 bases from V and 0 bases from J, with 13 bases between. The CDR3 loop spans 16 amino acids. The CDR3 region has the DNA TGTGCCAGCAGTTCGTTAGCAACTTATAGCAATCAGCCCCAGCATTTT. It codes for CASSSLATYSNQPQHF.

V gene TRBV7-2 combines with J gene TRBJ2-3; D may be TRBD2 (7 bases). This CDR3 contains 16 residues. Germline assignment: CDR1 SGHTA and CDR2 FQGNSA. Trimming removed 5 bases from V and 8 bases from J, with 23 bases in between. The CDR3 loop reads CASSPVGGPFGGTQYF. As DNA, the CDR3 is TGTGCCAGCAGCCCCGTGGGGGGGCCGTTTGGAGGTACGCAGTATTTT.

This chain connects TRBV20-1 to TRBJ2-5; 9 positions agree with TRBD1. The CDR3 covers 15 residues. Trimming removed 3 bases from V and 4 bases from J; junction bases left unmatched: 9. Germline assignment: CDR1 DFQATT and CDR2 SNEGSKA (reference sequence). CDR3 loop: CSASLGQGEGETQYF. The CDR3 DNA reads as TGCAGTGCTAGTTTGGGACAGGGTGAGGGAGAGACCCAGTACTTC.

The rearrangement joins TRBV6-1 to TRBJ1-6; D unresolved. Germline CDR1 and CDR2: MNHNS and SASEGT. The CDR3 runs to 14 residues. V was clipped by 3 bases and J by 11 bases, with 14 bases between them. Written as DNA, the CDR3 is TGTGCCAGCAGTGAGGACGGGGAAGCTACACCCCTCCACTTT. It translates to CASSEDGEATPLHF.

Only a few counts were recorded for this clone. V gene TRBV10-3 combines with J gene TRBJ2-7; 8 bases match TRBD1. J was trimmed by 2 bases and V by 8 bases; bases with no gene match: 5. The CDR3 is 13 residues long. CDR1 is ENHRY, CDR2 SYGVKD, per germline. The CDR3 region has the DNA TGTGCCATCGGGGACAGGCAAACCTACGAGCAGTACTTC. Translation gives CAIGDRQTYEQYF.

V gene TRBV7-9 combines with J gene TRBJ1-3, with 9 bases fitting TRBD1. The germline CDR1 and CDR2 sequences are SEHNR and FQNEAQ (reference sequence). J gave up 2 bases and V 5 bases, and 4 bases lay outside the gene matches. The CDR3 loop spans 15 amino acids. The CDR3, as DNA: TGTGCCAGCAGCCGCTGGACAGGGGCTGGAAACACCATATATTTT. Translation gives CASSRWTGAGNTIYF.

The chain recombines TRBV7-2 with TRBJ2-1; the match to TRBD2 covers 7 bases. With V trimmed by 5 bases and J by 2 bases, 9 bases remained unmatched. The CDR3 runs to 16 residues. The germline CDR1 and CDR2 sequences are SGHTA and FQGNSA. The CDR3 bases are TGTGCCAGCAGCCAAGCAAGGGACTATACCTACAATGAGCAGTTCTTC. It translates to CASSQARDYTYNEQFF.

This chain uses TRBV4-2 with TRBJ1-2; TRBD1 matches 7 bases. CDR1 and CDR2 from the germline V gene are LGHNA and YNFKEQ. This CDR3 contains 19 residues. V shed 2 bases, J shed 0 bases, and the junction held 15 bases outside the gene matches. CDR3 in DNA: TGTGCCAGCAGCCAAAGAGACGGCACAGGGGCGAATTCTAACTATGGCTACACCTTC. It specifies CASSQRDGTGANSNYGYTF.

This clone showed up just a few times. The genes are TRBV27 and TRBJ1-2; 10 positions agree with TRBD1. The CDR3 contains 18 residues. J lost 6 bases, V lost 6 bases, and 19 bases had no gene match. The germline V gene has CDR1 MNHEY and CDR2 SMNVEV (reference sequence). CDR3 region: CASSRRILGTGDVDGYTF. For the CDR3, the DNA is TGTGCCAGCAGCCGACGAATCCTAGGGACAGGGGATGTTGATGGCTACACCTTC.

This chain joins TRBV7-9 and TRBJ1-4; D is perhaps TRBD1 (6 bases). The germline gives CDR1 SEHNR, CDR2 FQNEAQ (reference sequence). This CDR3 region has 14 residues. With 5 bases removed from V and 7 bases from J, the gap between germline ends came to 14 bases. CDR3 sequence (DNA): TGTGCCAGCAGCCTTGGACAGCCGGGTGAAAAACTGTTTTTT. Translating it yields CASSLGQPGEKLFF. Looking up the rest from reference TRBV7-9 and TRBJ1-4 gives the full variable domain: DTGVSQNPRHKITKRGQNVTFRCDPISEHNRLYWYRQTLGQGPEFLTYFQNEAQLEKSRLLSDRFSAERPKGSFSTLEIQRTEQGDSAMYLCASSLGQPGEKLFFGSGTQLSVL.

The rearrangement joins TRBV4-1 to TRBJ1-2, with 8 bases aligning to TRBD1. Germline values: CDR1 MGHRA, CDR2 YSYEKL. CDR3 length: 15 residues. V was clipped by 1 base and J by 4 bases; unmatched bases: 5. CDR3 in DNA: TGCGCCAGCAGCCAAGTTGGGACAGGATTCTATGGCTACACCTTC. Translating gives CASSQVGTGFYGYTF.

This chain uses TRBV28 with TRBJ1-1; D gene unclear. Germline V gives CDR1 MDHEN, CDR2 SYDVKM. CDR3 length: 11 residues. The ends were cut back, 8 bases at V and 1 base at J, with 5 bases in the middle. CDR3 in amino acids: CASEQNTEAFF. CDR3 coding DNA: TGTGCCAGCGAACAGAACACTGAAGCTTTCTTT.

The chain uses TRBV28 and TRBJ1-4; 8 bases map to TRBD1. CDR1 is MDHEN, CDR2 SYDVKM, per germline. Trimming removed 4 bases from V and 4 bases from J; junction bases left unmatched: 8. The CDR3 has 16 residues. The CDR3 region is CASSWDRRGFNEKLFF. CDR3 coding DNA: TGTGCCAGCAGTTGGGACAGGCGAGGGTTTAATGAAAAACTGTTTTTT.

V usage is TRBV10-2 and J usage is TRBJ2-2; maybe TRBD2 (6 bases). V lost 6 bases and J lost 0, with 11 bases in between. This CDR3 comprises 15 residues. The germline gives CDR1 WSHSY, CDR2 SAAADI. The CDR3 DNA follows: TGCGCCAGCAGATTAGCGGTTGCGAACACCGGGGAGCTGTTTTTT. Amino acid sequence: CASRLAVANTGELFF.